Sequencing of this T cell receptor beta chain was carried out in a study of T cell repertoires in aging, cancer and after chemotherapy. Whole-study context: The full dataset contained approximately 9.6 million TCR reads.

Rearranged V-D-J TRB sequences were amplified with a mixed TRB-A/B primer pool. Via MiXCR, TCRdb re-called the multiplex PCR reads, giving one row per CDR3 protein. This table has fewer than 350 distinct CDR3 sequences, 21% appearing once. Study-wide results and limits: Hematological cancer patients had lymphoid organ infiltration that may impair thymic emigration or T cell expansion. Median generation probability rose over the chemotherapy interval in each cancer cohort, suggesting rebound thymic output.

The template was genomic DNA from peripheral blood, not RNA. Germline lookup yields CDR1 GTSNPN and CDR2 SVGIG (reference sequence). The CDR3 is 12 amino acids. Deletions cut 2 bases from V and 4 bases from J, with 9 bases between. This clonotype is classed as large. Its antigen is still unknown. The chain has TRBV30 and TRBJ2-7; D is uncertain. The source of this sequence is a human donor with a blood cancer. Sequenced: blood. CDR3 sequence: CAWSQTLYEQYF. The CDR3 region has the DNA TGTGCCTGGAGTCAGACTTTATACGAGCAGTACTTC.